This T cell receptor beta chain was found in a study of regulatory T cells in long-lasting Graves disease. Sequencing libraries for TCR beta were prepared with iRepertoire HTBI primers and Arm-PCR of CDR3 regions. TCRdb re-analysed the multiplex PCR reads in MiXCR, keeping a single row per CDR3 protein. The sample includes about 530,000 distinct CDR3 sequences, about 16% seen only once; the top ten take just under 25%. This clonotype appeared many times. What it binds is unknown. The V gene's germline CDR1 is SGHRS and CDR2 YFSETQ. Trimming took 5 bases from V and 3 from J, leaving 6 bases between them. There are 12 residues in the CDR3. Study-wide findings and caveats: Analysis covered peripheral blood alone, not thyroid tissue.

Time point of the sample: newly diagnosed GD, antithyroid drugs for less than 3 months. The TCR library was made from RNA extracted from PBMCs. The diagnosis of Graves' disease used American Thyroid Association guidelines. The same sample was also studied in work on T cells in Graves' hyperthyroidism and ophthalmopathy. That investigation notes: The study left out patients who had uncontrolled infection, other autoimmune disease, pregnancy or lactation.

This receptor was obtained from a woman aged 35-65 years with Graves disease. The rearrangement uses TRBV5-1 and TRBJ2-1; tentatively, D is TRBD1 (5 bases). Sequenced material: peripheral blood mononuclear cells (PBMCs), taken at new diagnosis, from a patient treated with antithyroid drugs. This chain's CDR3 is CASRDNYNEQFF. For the CDR3, the DNA is TGCGCCAGCAGGGACAACTACAATGAGCAGTTCTTC.